This T cell receptor (beta chain) was retrieved from a study of T cell clones after liver transplantation. Repertoires were generated with immunoSEQ multiplex PCR, while TCRdb's copy carries only in-frame clones and drops some. The data show roughly 72,000 clones, roughly 80% seen once. The CDR3 runs to 17 residues. Germline V gene sequence: CDR1 MDHEN, CDR2 SYDVKM. Trimming cost V 8 bases and J 0 bases, with 17 bases left between them. The rearrangement joins TRBV28 to TRBJ2-6; tentative D call: TRBD2 (5 bases). The source material was CD4+ T cells from blood, sampled 48 months after liver transplant. The receptor was isolated from a human patient who received a liver transplant. Among the T cells, some may be from the graft donor. Here the CDR3 DNA reads TGTGCCAGCCGTACGGCGGGCCGGGGCTCTGGGGCCAACGTCCTGACTTTC. As protein: CASRTAGRGSGANVLTF. The whole variable domain, remainder taken from reference TRBV28 and TRBJ2-6, is DVKVTQSSRYLVKRTGEKVFLECVQDMDHENMFWYRQDPGLGLRLIYFSYDVKMKEKGDIPEGYSVSREKKERFSLILESASTNQTSMYLCASRTAGRGSGANVLTFGAGSRLTVL.